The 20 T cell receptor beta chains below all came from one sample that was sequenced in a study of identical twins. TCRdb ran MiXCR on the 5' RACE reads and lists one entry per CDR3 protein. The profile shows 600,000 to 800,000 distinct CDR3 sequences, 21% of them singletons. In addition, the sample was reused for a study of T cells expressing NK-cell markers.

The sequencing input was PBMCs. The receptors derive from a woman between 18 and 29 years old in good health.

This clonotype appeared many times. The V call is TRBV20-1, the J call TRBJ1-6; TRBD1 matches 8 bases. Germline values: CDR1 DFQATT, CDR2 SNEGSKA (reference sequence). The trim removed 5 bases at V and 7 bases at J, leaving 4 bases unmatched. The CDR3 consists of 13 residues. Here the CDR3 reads CSAWTGSNSPLHF. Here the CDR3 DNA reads TGCAGTGCTTGGACAGGGTCGAATTCACCCCTCCACTTT.

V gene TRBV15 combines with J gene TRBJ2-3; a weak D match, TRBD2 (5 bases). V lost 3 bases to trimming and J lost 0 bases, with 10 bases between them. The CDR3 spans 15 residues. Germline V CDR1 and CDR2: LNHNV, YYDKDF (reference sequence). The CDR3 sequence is CATSSGDLSTDTQYF. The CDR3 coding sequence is TGTGCCACCAGCAGCGGGGATCTCAGCACAGATACGCAGTATTTT.

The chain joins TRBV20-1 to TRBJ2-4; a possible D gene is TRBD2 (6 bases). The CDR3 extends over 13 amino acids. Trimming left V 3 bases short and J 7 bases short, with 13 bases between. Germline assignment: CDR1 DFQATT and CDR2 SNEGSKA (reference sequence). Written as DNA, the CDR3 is TGCAGTGCTAGTGGAGGGCTTCGGAACATTCAGTACTTC. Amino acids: CSASGGLRNIQYF.

The DNA of the CDR3 is TGTGCCAGCAGTCATATGCGGGGGGCCTCTGGGGCCAACGTCCTGACTTTC. Encoded protein: CASSHMRGASGANVLTF. The V and J genes are TRBV9 and TRBJ2-6, with TRBD2 matching over 8 bases. Germline-derived CDR1 and CDR2 are SGDLS and YYNGEE. Trimming cost V 5 bases and J 0 bases; bases outside gene matches: 7. The CDR3 totals 17 residues.

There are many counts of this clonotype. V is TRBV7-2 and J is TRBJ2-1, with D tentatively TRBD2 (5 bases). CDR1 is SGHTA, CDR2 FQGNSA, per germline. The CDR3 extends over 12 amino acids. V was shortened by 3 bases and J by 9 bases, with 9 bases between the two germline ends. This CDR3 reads CASSFSRAEQFF. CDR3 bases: TGTGCCAGCAGCTTTTCGCGGGCTGAGCAGTTCTTC.

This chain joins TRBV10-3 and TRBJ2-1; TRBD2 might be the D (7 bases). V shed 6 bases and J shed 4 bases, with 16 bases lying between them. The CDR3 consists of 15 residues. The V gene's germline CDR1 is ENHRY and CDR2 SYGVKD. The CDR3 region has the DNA TGTGCCATCAGGAGCGGGACATATAATTACAATGAGCAGTTCTTC. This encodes CAIRSGTYNYNEQFF.

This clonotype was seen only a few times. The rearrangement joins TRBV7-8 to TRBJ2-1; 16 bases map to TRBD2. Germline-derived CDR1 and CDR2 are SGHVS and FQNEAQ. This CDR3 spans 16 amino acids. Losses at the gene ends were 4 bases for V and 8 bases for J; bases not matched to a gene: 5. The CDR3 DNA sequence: TGTGCCAGCAGCTCAGGGACTAGCGGGGGGGCCTATGAGCAGTTCTTC. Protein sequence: CASSSGTSGGAYEQFF.

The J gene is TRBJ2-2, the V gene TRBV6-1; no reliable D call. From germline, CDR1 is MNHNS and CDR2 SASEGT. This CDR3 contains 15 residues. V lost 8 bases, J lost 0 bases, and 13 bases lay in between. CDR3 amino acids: CASLPRRTNTGELFF. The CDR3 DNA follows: TGTGCCAGCCTACCCAGGCGTACGAACACCGGGGAGCTGTTTTTT.

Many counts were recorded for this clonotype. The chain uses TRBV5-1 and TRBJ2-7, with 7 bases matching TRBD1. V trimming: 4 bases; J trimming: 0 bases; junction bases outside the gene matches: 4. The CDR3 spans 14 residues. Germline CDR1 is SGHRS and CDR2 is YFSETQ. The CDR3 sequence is CASSHYRGSYEQYF. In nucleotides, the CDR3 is TGCGCCAGCAGCCACTACAGGGGCTCCTACGAGCAGTACTTC.

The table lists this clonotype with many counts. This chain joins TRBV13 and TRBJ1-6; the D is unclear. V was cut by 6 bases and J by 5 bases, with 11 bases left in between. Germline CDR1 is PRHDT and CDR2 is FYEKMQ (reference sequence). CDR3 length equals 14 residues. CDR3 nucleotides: TGTGCCAGCAGGGTCCCGGGTAATAATTCACCCCTCCACTTT. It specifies CASRVPGNNSPLHF. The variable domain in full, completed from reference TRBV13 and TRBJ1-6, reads AAGVIQSPRHLIKEKRETATLKCYPIPRHDTVYWYQQGPGQDPQFLISFYEKMQSDKGSIPDRFSAQQFSDYHSELNMSSLELGDSALYFCASRVPGNNSPLHFGNGTRLTVT.

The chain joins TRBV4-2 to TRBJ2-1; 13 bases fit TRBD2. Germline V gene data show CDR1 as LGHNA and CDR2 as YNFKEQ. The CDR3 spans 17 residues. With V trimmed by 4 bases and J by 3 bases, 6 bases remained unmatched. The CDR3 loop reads CASSPRGTSGDYNEQFF. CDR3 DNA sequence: TGTGCCAGCAGCCCTCGAGGGACTAGCGGGGACTACAATGAGCAGTTCTTC.

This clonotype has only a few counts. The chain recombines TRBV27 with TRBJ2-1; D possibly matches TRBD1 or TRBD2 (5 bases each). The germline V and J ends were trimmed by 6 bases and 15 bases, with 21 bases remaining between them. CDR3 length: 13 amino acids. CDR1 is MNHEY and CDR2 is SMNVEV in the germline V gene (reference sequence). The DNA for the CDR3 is TGTGCCAGCAGGCGAACACGGGACGTCGGGCCGTTCTTC. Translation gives CASRRTRDVGPFF.

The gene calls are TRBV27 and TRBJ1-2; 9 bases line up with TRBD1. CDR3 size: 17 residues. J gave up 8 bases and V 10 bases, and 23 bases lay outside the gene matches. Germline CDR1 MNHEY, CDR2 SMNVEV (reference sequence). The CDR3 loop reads CATRPPGTGKALGGYTF. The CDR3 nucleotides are TGTGCCACCCGACCACCCGGGACAGGGAAGGCTCTGGGAGGCTACACCTTC.

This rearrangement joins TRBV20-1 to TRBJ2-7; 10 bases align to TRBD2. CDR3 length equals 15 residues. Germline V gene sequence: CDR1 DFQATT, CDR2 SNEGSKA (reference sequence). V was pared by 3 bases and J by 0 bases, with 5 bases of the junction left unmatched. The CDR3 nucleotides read TGCAGTGCTAGGGAACTAGCGGGAAGCTCCTACGAGCAGTACTTC. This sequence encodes CSARELAGSSYEQYF.

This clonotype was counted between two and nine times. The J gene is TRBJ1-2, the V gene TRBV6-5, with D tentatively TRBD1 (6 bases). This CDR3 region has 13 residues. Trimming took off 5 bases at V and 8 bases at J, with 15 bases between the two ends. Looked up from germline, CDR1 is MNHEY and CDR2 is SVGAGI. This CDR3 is CASSNVGARGYTF. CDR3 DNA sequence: TGTGCCAGCAGTAACGTGGGGGCTCGGGGCTACACCTTC.

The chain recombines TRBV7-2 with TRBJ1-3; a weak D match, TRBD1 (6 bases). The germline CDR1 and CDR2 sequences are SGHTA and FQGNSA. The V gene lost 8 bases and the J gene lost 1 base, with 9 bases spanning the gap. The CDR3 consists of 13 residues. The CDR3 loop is CASRDRSGNTIYF. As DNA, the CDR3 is TGTGCCAGCCGCGACAGGTCTGGAAACACCATATATTTT.

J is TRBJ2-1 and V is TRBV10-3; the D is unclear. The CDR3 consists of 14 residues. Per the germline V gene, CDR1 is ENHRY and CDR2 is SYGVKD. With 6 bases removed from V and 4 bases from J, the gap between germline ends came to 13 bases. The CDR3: CAIREKVGYNEQFF. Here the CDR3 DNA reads TGTGCCATCAGGGAGAAAGTAGGGTACAATGAGCAGTTCTTC.

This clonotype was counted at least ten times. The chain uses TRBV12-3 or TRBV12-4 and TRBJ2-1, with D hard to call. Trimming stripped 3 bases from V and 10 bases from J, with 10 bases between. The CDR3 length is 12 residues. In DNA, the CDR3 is TGTGCCAGCAGTTTGTCCAACTTCGAGCAGTTCTTC. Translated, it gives CASSLSNFEQFF.

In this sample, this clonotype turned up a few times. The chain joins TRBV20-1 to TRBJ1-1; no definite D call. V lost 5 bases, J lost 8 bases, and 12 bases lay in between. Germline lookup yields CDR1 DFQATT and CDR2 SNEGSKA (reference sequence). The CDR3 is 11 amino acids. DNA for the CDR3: TGCAGTGCTCGCGACCGAAGAGAAGCTTTCTTT. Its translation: CSARDRREAFF.

In nucleotides, the CDR3 is TGCAGTGCTAGAGAAAACAGAGCCTACGAGCAGTACTTC. Translating gives CSARENRAYEQYF. The chain recombines TRBV20-1 with TRBJ2-7, with D unclear. The V gene's germline CDR1 is DFQATT and CDR2 SNEGSKA (reference sequence). The CDR3 covers 13 residues. Trimming shortened V by 0 bases and J by 2 bases, and 8 bases separated the two germline ends.